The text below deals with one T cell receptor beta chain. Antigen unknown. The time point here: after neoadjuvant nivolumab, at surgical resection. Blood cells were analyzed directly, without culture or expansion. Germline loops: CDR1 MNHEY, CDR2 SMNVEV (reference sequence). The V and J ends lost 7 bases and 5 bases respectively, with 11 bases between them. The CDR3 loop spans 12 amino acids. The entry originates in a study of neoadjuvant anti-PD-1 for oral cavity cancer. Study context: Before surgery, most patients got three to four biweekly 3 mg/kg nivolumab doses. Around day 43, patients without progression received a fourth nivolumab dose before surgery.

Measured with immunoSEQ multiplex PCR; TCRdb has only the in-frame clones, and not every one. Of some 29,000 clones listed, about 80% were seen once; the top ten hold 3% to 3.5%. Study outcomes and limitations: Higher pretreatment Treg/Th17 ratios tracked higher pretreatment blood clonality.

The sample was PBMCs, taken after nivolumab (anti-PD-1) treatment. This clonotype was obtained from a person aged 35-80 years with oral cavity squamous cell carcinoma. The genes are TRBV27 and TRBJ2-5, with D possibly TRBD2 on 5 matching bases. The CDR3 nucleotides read TGTGCCAGCACTTCCCCGGGGGAGACCCAGTACTTC. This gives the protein CASTSPGETQYF.